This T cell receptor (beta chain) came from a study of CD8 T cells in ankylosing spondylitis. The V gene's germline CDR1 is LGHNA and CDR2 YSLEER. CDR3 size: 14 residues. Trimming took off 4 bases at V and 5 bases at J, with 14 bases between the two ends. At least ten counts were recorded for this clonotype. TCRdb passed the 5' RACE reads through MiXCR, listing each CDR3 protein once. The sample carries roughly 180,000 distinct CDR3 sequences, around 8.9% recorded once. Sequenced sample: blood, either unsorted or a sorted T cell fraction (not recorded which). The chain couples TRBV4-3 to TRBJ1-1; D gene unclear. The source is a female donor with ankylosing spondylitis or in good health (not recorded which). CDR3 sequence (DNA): TGCGCCAGCAGCCCTGACCTGAAGGGAACTGAAGCTTTCTTT. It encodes CASSPDLKGTEAFF.